The 26 T cell receptor beta chains in this list originate from one sample, sequenced in a study of cytomegalovirus exposure and HLA in healthy donors. It was with 60 Vbeta and 13 Jbeta primers that the PCR ran. Produced via immunoSEQ multiplex PCR; TCRdb's table is partial and in-frame only. The sample includes approximately 220,000 clones, about 81% of them seen just once. The sample consisted of PBMCs. The receptors come from a man aged 40-50 years in good health and CMV-seropositive.

The chain recombines TRBV15 with TRBJ2-1; 8 bases match TRBD2. From germline, CDR1 is LNHNV and CDR2 YYDKDF (reference sequence). This CDR3 has 16 amino acids. V lost 4 bases to trimming and J lost 4 bases; unmatched junction nucleotides: 9. CDR3 in amino acids: CATSIGASGFYNEQFF. CDR3 in DNA: TGTGCCACCAGCATCGGGGCTAGCGGGTTTTACAATGAGCAGTTCTTC.

The chain is built from TRBV7-9 and TRBJ2-7; TRBD1 agrees at 9 bases. Germline V CDR1 and CDR2: SEHNR, FQNEAQ (reference sequence). Unmatched junction bases numbered 2, after V lost 1 base and J lost 4 bases. CDR3 size: 14 residues. The CDR3 spells CASSLGTGEYEQYF. The CDR3, as DNA: TGTGCCAGCAGCTTAGGGACAGGGGAATACGAGCAGTACTTC.

The chain couples TRBV4-1 to TRBJ1-2; TRBD1 might be the D (6 bases). V was trimmed by 0 bases and J by 4 bases, leaving 12 bases between them. The CDR3 loop spans 15 amino acids. Germline V gene sequence: CDR1 MGHRA, CDR2 YSYEKL. CDR3 loop: CASSQDRAGAYGYTF. DNA of the CDR3: TGCGCCAGCAGCCAAGATAGGGCAGGGGCCTATGGCTACACCTTC.

The chain combines TRBV5-1 with TRBJ2-2, with 7 bases fitting TRBD2. Per germline, CDR1 SGHRS and CDR2 YFSETQ. The J segment lost 0 bases and the V segment lost 2 bases, leaving 1 base of the junction unmatched. The CDR3 contains 15 residues. The CDR3 DNA follows: TGCGCCAGCAGCTTCGGGGGGTCGAACACCGGGGAGCTGTTTTTT. Its translation: CASSFGGSNTGELFF.

The chain couples TRBV5-8 to TRBJ2-6, with D possibly matching TRBD1 (7 bases). The CDR3 is made up of 16 amino acids. The germline V and J ends were trimmed by 3 bases and 2 bases, with 12 bases remaining between them. Germline values: CDR1 SGHTS, CDR2 YDEGEE. The DNA for the CDR3 is TGTGCCAGCAGCTACCGGAGGGGGCCTGGGGCCAACGTCCTGACTTTC. This translates into CASSYRRGPGANVLTF.

V and J are TRBV7-9 and TRBJ1-1; 12 positions agree with TRBD1. J was trimmed by 4 bases and V by 5 bases; bases with no gene match: 5. Germline CDR1 reads SEHNR; CDR2 reads FQNEAQ (reference sequence). The CDR3 covers 15 residues. The CDR3 nucleotides read TGTGCCAGCAGCCGGGACAGGGGGCGCGGCACTGAAGCTTTCTTT. It encodes CASSRDRGRGTEAFF. Full variable domain (missing parts from reference TRBV7-9 and TRBJ1-1): DTGVSQNPRHKITKRGQNVTFRCDPISEHNRLYWYRQTLGQGPEFLTYFQNEAQLEKSRLLSDRFSAERPKGSFSTLEIQRTEQGDSAMYLCASSRDRGRGTEAFFGQGTRLTVV.

V gene TRBV10-1 combines with J gene TRBJ2-1; 12 positions match TRBD2. CDR3 size: 18 residues. Germline CDR1 reads WNHNN; CDR2 reads SYGVQD (reference sequence). Trimming removed 3 bases from V and 0 bases from J; junction bases left unmatched: 6. The DNA for the CDR3 is TGCGCCAGCAGTGAAGGGACTAGCGGGCACCTCTCCTACAATGAGCAGTTCTTC. This codes for CASSEGTSGHLSYNEQFF.

The gene calls are TRBV5-1 and TRBJ2-4, with D perhaps matching TRBD1 (6 bases). This CDR3 region has 14 residues. The V end lost 0 bases, the J end lost 4 bases, and 8 bases lay between the germline ends. Germline CDR1 reads SGHRS; CDR2 reads YFSETQ. This chain's CDR3 is CASSLGTEKNIQYF. In DNA form, the CDR3 reads TGCGCCAGCAGCTTGGGGACAGAGAAAAACATTCAGTACTTC.

The rearrangement links TRBV15 to TRBJ1-1; tentative D call: TRBD1 (6 bases). Looked up from germline, CDR1 is LNHNV and CDR2 is YYDKDF (reference sequence). The ends were cut back, 2 bases at V and 6 bases at J, with 13 bases in the middle. The CDR3 spans 14 residues. CDR3 nucleotides: TGTGCCACCAGCAGAATTGGGGGCGGTGCTGAAGCTTTCTTT. It yields the protein CATSRIGGGAEAFF.

The genes are TRBV7-2 and TRBJ2-2; TRBD2 matches at 10 bases. The CDR3 has 16 amino acids. Germline V CDR1 and CDR2: SGHTA, FQGNSA. V gave up 0 bases and J gave up 6 bases; unmatched junction bases: 4. CDR3 loop: CASSLALAGAAGELFF. The CDR3, as DNA: TGTGCCAGCAGCTTAGCTCTAGCGGGAGCGGCCGGGGAGCTGTTTTTT.

The rearrangement links TRBV5-6 to TRBJ1-5; tentatively, D is TRBD1 (6 bases). V lost 5 bases and J 4 bases, leaving 16 bases between the germline ends. CDR1 and CDR2 (germline): SGHDT, YYEEEE. The CDR3 contains 15 residues. The CDR3 region is CASSSDRLRNQPQHF. DNA for the CDR3: TGTGCCAGCAGTTCGGACAGACTGAGGAATCAGCCCCAGCATTTT.

The chain uses TRBV10-3 and TRBJ2-1, with 7 bases lining up with TRBD1. With 6 bases clipped from V and 8 bases from J, the junction kept 10 bases outside the gene matches. CDR1 and CDR2 (germline): ENHRY, SYGVKD. This CDR3 is built from 14 residues. The CDR3, as DNA: TGTGCCATCAGCACCCTCACAGGGGCCCATGAGCAGTTCTTC. It encodes CAISTLTGAHEQFF.

The chain carries TRBV5-1 and TRBJ2-1, with TRBD2 matching over 12 bases. This CDR3 has 16 amino acids. Germline CDR1 SGHRS, CDR2 YFSETQ. Trimming took 4 bases from V and 8 from J; bases not matched to a gene: 10. The CDR3 bases are TGCGCCAGCAGCCCTCCACTAGCGGGAGGTGGTGATGAGCAGTTCTTC. It yields the protein CASSPPLAGGGDEQFF. The whole variable domain, filled in from reference TRBV5-1 and TRBJ2-1, reads KAGVTQTPRYLIKTRGQQVTLSCSPISGHRSVSWYQQTPGQGLQFLFEYFSETQRNKGNFPGRFSGRQFSNSRSEMNVSTLELGDSALYLCASSPPLAGGGDEQFFGPGTRLTVL.

The rearrangement uses TRBV5-1 and TRBJ2-1, with 9 nucleotides matching TRBD2. The germline gives CDR1 SGHRS, CDR2 YFSETQ. The V and J ends lost 0 bases and 4 bases, in that order; junction bases with no gene match: 5. This CDR3 comprises 16 residues. In DNA form, the CDR3 reads TGCGCCAGCAGCTTGGTGGCGGGAGGGCCTTACAATGAGCAGTTCTTC. This codes for CASSLVAGGPYNEQFF.

The J gene is TRBJ1-2, the V gene TRBV18; possible D gene TRBD1, 6 bases. The CDR3 covers 14 residues. The V gene's germline CDR1 is KGHSH and CDR2 LQKENI. V was cut by 4 bases and J by 0 bases, with 9 bases left in between. CDR3 in amino acids: CASSLTGSNYGYTF. The CDR3 nucleotides read TGTGCCAGCTCACTAACAGGGTCTAACTATGGCTACACCTTC.

The chain couples TRBV27 to TRBJ2-7; TRBD2 matches at 7 bases. V trimming: 5 bases; J trimming: 2 bases; junction bases outside the gene matches: 6. The germline V gene has CDR1 MNHEY and CDR2 SMNVEV (reference sequence). CDR3 length: 14 amino acids. The CDR3 bases are TGTGCCAGCAGTCTCAGCGGGGCGCCCTACGAGCAGTACTTC. Translated: CASSLSGAPYEQYF.

The chain has TRBV5-6 and TRBJ2-1; 10 bases fit TRBD2. Germline CDR1 is SGHDT and CDR2 is YYEEEE. Trimming cost V 0 bases and J 10 bases; bases outside gene matches: 4. The CDR3 totals 14 residues. The CDR3 nucleotides are TGTGCCAGCAGCTTGGTACTAGCGGGAAACGAGCAGTTCTTC. Protein product: CASSLVLAGNEQFF. Using reference TRBV5-6 and TRBJ2-1 for the parts outside the CDR3, the full variable domain is DAGVTQSPTHLIKTRGQQVTLRCSPKSGHDTVSWYQQALGQGPQFIFQYYEEEERQRGNFPDRFSGHQFPNYSSELNVNALLLGDSALYLCASSLVLAGNEQFFGPGTRLTVL.

This chain links TRBV15 with TRBJ2-1; 15 bases map to TRBD2. The CDR3 sequence is 17 residues long. J gave up 8 bases and V 1 base, and 6 bases lay outside the gene matches. The V gene's germline CDR1 is LNHNV and CDR2 YYDKDF (reference sequence). The CDR3: CATSRAPGLAGGDEQFF. CDR3 DNA: TGTGCCACCAGCAGAGCCCCCGGACTAGCGGGAGGGGATGAGCAGTTCTTC.

The chain uses TRBV18 and TRBJ2-1, with 10 bases that match TRBD2. The germline CDR1 and CDR2 sequences are KGHSH and LQKENI. V lost 3 bases, J lost 5 bases, and 7 bases stayed unmatched. The CDR3 totals 16 residues. CDR3 in DNA: TGTGCCAGCTCACCCTTGACTAGCGGGCCGAACAATGAGCAGTTCTTC. As protein: CASSPLTSGPNNEQFF.

The genes are TRBV5-6 and TRBJ2-1, with 14 bases fitting TRBD2. J gave up 8 bases and V 4 bases, and 8 bases lay outside the gene matches. CDR1 and CDR2 from the germline V gene are SGHDT and YYEEEE. CDR3 size: 16 residues. CDR3 sequence: CASSPWTSGRQDEQFF. CDR3 nucleotide sequence: TGTGCCAGCAGCCCGTGGACTAGCGGGAGGCAGGATGAGCAGTTCTTC.

This clone was detected a few times. V is TRBV7-6 and J is TRBJ2-4; 15 positions match TRBD2. V lost 5 bases to trimming and J lost 0 bases; unmatched junction nucleotides: 14. Looked up from germline, CDR1 is SGHVS and CDR2 is FNYEAQ. The CDR3 length is 21 residues. CDR3 amino acids: CASSPEDIGLAGGLAKNIQYF. CDR3 coding DNA: TGTGCCAGCAGCCCCGAGGACATCGGACTAGCGGGAGGGCTAGCCAAAAACATTCAGTACTTC.

This chain connects TRBV19 to TRBJ1-1, with D possibly matching TRBD1 (5 bases). Germline CDR1 LNHDA, CDR2 SQIVND (reference sequence). V lost 3 bases and J lost 0, with 11 bases in between. There are 15 residues in the CDR3. The CDR3 loop is CASSIGRGMNTEAFF. The CDR3 DNA reads TGTGCCAGTAGTATCGGCCGGGGGATGAACACTGAAGCTTTCTTT.

The genes are TRBV5-1 and TRBJ2-7; 8 bases map to TRBD1. The CDR3 sequence is 12 residues long. Trimming cost V 1 base and J 6 bases; bases outside gene matches: 0. CDR1 and CDR2 (germline): SGHRS, YFSETQ. The CDR3 here is CASSLTGGEQYV. In DNA, the CDR3 is TGCGCCAGCAGCTTGACAGGGGGCGAGCAGTACGTC.

CDR3 in amino acids: CASSPRTGASTDTQYF. For the CDR3, the DNA is TGTGCCAGCAGTCCAAGGACAGGCGCTAGCACAGATACGCAGTATTTT. The rearrangement links TRBV27 to TRBJ2-3, with 7 bases lining up with TRBD1. The CDR3 contains 16 residues. With V trimmed by 5 bases and J by 0 bases, 8 bases remained unmatched. Germline CDR1 MNHEY, CDR2 SMNVEV (reference sequence).

V and J are TRBV27 and TRBJ2-2; 9 bases fit TRBD2. In germline, CDR1 is MNHEY, CDR2 SMNVEV (reference sequence). CDR3 length: 15 amino acids. V shed 6 bases and J 1 base; nucleotides not matched to a gene: 3. The CDR3 here is CASSLTSGNTGELFF. The CDR3 DNA reads TGTGCCAGCAGCCTGACTAGCGGGAACACCGGGGAGCTGTTTTTT.

The V call is TRBV29-1, the J call TRBJ1-2; 9 bases are shared with TRBD1. The CDR3 covers 13 residues. Germline V gives CDR1 SQVTM, CDR2 ANQGSEA. J was trimmed by 3 bases and V by 7 bases; bases with no gene match: 6. Written as DNA, the CDR3 is TGCAGCGCCATGGGACAGGGCCACTATGGCTACACCTTC. The encoded protein is CSAMGQGHYGYTF.